Reported below is one TCR beta chain. Its matching antigen is unknown. 5'RACE generated cDNA with 10-nucleotide random UMIs. Whenever a sequencing run was performed, it yielded over 180 million TCR-beta sequences from 15-18 subjects. TCRdb re-derived calls from the 5' RACE reads in MiXCR, one entry per CDR3 protein. Of 25,000 to 35,000 distinct CDR3 sequences in the sample, 20% to 25% are singletons; the top ten hold more than 15%. The trim removed 3 bases at V and 6 bases at J, leaving 5 bases unmatched. CDR1 and CDR2 (germline): DFQATT, SNEGSKA (reference sequence). The length of the CDR3 is 14 residues. Volunteers from a blood bank in Maryland, USA, made up the healthy controls. The sample originates from a study of neurological immune-mediated disorders. General study points: Across subjects, expanded clones had no CDR3 amino acid sequences in common, pointing to private repertoires in all groups.

The chain is built from TRBV20-1 and TRBJ2-1; TRBD2 agrees at 10 bases. The sequenced sample was PBMCs. The TCR comes from an older woman in good health. CDR3 in DNA: TGCAGTGCTAGCGGAGCGGGAGGGGGCAATGAGCAGTTCTTC. Its protein product is CSASGAGGGNEQFF.